This is a list of T cell receptor beta chains from one sample in a study of vaccination effects on CD4 cells after COVID-19. Profiling relied on immunoSEQ multiplex PCR, and the TCRdb table lists in-frame clones only, not all of them. The sample includes 25,000 to 30,000 clones, 73% seen only once; the top ten take approximately 21%. Which antigens these TCRs recognize remains unknown. The sample consisted of CD4+ T cells from PBMCs cultured with HCoV-NL63 spike peptides, taken before COVID-19 vaccination. These receptors were collected from a human donor who received a COVID-19 vaccine. CDR3s include the opening cysteine and the closing phenylalanine or tryptophan. The order of the fields is clone size, D gene, J gene, V gene, CDR3 protein, CDR3 DNA. A D gene is named only where the DNA matches it firmly. Clone size is given for some rows only: seen once, a few or many times, or a class if the clone is expanded.

clone size: -
D gene: -
J gene: TRBJ1-1
V gene: TRBV7-8
CDR3 protein: CASSLGGMNTEAFF
CDR3 DNA: TGTGCCAGCAGCTTAGGAGGCATGAACACTGAAGCTTTCTTT

clone size: -
D gene: TRBD2
J gene: TRBJ2-1
V gene: TRBV19
CDR3 protein: CASTGLAGSGAYNEQFF
CDR3 DNA: TGTGCCAGTACGGGACTAGCGGGCTCCGGCGCCTACAATGAGCAGTTCTTC

clone size: -
D gene: -
J gene: TRBJ1-2
V gene: TRBV19
CDR3 protein: CASKKTGDNGYTF
CDR3 DNA: TGTGCCAGTAAAAAAACCGGGGACAATGGCTACACCTTC

clone size: -
D gene: TRBD2
J gene: TRBJ2-2
V gene: TRBV7-9
CDR3 protein: CASSSPGLAGGAGELFF
CDR3 DNA: TGTGCCAGCAGCTCGCCGGGACTAGCGGGAGGGGCCGGGGAGCTGTTTTTT

clone size: -
D gene: TRBD2
J gene: TRBJ2-7
V gene: TRBV27
CDR3 protein: CASGWDRGGQGQYF
CDR3 DNA: TGTGCCAGCGGATGGGACCGGGGGGGGCAGGGGCAGTACTTC

clone size: -
D gene: -
J gene: TRBJ1-2
V gene: TRBV12-3/TRBV12-4
CDR3 protein: CASSLAGYGYTF
CDR3 DNA: TGTGCCAGCAGTTTAGCAGGGTACGGCTACACCTTC

clone size: -
D gene: TRBD2
J gene: TRBJ2-1
V gene: TRBV7-2
CDR3 protein: CASSLAGGRYNEQFF
CDR3 DNA: TGTGCCAGCAGTCTAGCGGGGGGGCGATACAATGAGCAGTTCTTC

clone size: -
D gene: TRBD1
J gene: TRBJ2-7
V gene: TRBV18
CDR3 protein: CASSPFTGGVDEQYF
CDR3 DNA: TGTGCCAGCTCACCTTTTACAGGGGGCGTGGACGAGCAGTACTTC

clone size: -
D gene: -
J gene: TRBJ2-1
V gene: TRBV10-3
CDR3 protein: CAISESSEAYNEQFF
CDR3 DNA: TGTGCCATCAGTGAGTCTAGCGAAGCTTACAATGAGCAGTTCTTC

clone size: -
D gene: -
J gene: TRBJ1-3
V gene: TRBV5-8
CDR3 protein: CASSFQGLAGNTIYF
CDR3 DNA: TGTGCCAGCAGCTTTCAGGGGCTAGCTGGAAACACCATATATTTT

clone size: -
D gene: TRBD2
J gene: TRBJ2-2
V gene: TRBV6-2/TRBV6-3
CDR3 protein: CASSYGGLAPNTGELFF
CDR3 DNA: TGTGCCAGCAGTTACGGGGGACTAGCGCCGAACACCGGGGAGCTGTTTTTT

clone size: -
D gene: TRBD2
J gene: TRBJ2-3
V gene: TRBV28
CDR3 protein: CASGGGTDTQYF
CDR3 DNA: TGTGCCAGCGGCGGGGGAACAGATACGCAGTATTTT

clone size: -
D gene: TRBD2
J gene: TRBJ2-3
V gene: TRBV30
CDR3 protein: CAVAGWRGVDTQYF
CDR3 DNA: TGTGCCGTAGCGGGATGGCGGGGGGTAGATACGCAGTATTTT

clone size: -
D gene: -
J gene: TRBJ2-6
V gene: TRBV7-9
CDR3 protein: CASSPYLARQASGANVLTF
CDR3 DNA: TGTGCCAGCAGCCCCTATCTAGCACGACAGGCCTCTGGGGCCAACGTCCTGACTTTC

clone size: -
D gene: TRBD1
J gene: TRBJ2-7
V gene: TRBV19
CDR3 protein: CASKRTGNYEQYF
CDR3 DNA: TGTGCCAGTAAACGGACAGGGAACTACGAGCAGTACTTC

clone size: -
D gene: TRBD1
J gene: TRBJ2-7
V gene: TRBV29-1
CDR3 protein: CSALSIAGTGGTYEQYF
CDR3 DNA: TGCAGCGCCTTATCCATTGCCGGGACAGGGGGAACCTACGAGCAGTACTTC

clone size: -
D gene: -
J gene: TRBJ1-1
V gene: TRBV29-1
CDR3 protein: CSGRAEGTEAFF
CDR3 DNA: TGCAGCGGAAGGGCTGAGGGCACTGAAGCTTTCTTT

clone size: few
D gene: -
J gene: TRBJ2-2
V gene: TRBV7-2
CDR3 protein: CATRKTAYTGELFF
CDR3 DNA: TGTGCCACCCGGAAAACGGCATACACCGGGGAGCTGTTTTTT

clone size: once
D gene: -
J gene: TRBJ2-5
V gene: TRBV25-1
CDR3 protein: CASSESGTGRETQYF
CDR3 DNA: TGTGCCAGCAGTGAATCCGGGACGGGAAGGGAGACCCAGTACTTC

clone size: -
D gene: -
J gene: TRBJ1-2
V gene: TRBV11-2
CDR3 protein: CASSKIVGGGYTF
CDR3 DNA: TGTGCCAGCAGCAAGATCGTGGGGGGGGGCTACACCTTC

clone size: -
D gene: -
J gene: TRBJ1-1
V gene: TRBV4-1
CDR3 protein: CASSQVGFEAFF
CDR3 DNA: TGCGCCAGCAGCCAAGTGGGTTTTGAAGCTTTCTTT

clone size: -
D gene: -
J gene: TRBJ1-2
V gene: TRBV6-5
CDR3 protein: CASSRDPGGYGYTF
CDR3 DNA: TGTGCCAGCAGTAGAGACCCTGGGGGATATGGCTACACCTTC

clone size: -
D gene: TRBD1
J gene: TRBJ1-2
V gene: TRBV19
CDR3 protein: CASSSTGGSNYGYTF
CDR3 DNA: TGTGCCAGTAGTTCCACAGGGGGCTCTAACTATGGCTACACCTTC

clone size: -
D gene: -
J gene: TRBJ1-1
V gene: TRBV3-1/TRBV3-2
CDR3 protein: CASSHRLLTKGTEAFF
CDR3 DNA: TGTGCCAGCAGCCATCGCCTTCTAACGAAGGGGACTGAAGCTTTCTTT

clone size: few
D gene: TRBD2
J gene: TRBJ2-1
V gene: TRBV7-2
CDR3 protein: CASSPGLAGMGQFF
CDR3 DNA: TGTGCCAGCAGCCCGGGACTAGCGGGGATGGGGCAGTTCTTC

clone size: -
D gene: -
J gene: TRBJ2-6
V gene: TRBV3-1/TRBV3-2
CDR3 protein: CASSQRASSSGANVLTF
CDR3 DNA: TGTGCCAGCAGCCAGCGGGCCTCCTCCTCTGGGGCCAACGTCCTGACTTTC

clone size: -
D gene: -
J gene: TRBJ2-3
V gene: TRBV7-8
CDR3 protein: CASSLGLASTDTQYF
CDR3 DNA: TGTGCCAGCAGCTTAGGCTTGGCGAGCACAGATACGCAGTATTTT

clone size: -
D gene: TRBD2
J gene: TRBJ2-7
V gene: TRBV7-2
CDR3 protein: CASSLALGLAGGLLYEQYF
CDR3 DNA: TGTGCCAGCAGCTTAGCCCTGGGACTAGCGGGGGGGCTACTCTACGAGCAGTACTTC

clone size: -
D gene: -
J gene: TRBJ1-4
V gene: TRBV6-1
CDR3 protein: CASSELGGTNEKLFF
CDR3 DNA: TGTGCCAGCAGTGAATTGGGGGGAACTAATGAAAAACTGTTTTTT

clone size: -
D gene: TRBD2
J gene: TRBJ2-3
V gene: TRBV30
CDR3 protein: CAWRGTSGKSDTQYF
CDR3 DNA: TGTGCCTGGAGGGGGACTAGCGGGAAATCAGATACGCAGTATTTT

clone size: few
D gene: TRBD2
J gene: TRBJ2-1
V gene: TRBV28
CDR3 protein: CASGASGGGNEQFF
CDR3 DNA: TGTGCCAGCGGGGCTAGCGGGGGTGGGAATGAGCAGTTCTTC

clone size: -
D gene: TRBD1
J gene: TRBJ1-6
V gene: TRBV11-3
CDR3 protein: CASSLTGVNSPLHF
CDR3 DNA: TGTGCCAGCAGCCTGACAGGGGTTAATTCACCCCTCCACTTT

clone size: -
D gene: -
J gene: TRBJ1-3
V gene: TRBV6-1
CDR3 protein: CASSEGPGAGNTIYF
CDR3 DNA: TGTGCCAGCAGTGAGGGCCCGGGCGCTGGAAACACCATATATTTT

clone size: -
D gene: TRBD1
J gene: TRBJ1-2
V gene: TRBV4-3
CDR3 protein: CASSQEGARGYTF
CDR3 DNA: TGCGCCAGCAGCCAGGAGGGGGCGCGGGGCTACACCTTC

clone size: -
D gene: TRBD1
J gene: TRBJ1-2
V gene: TRBV6-5
CDR3 protein: CASSRLDRANYGYTF
CDR3 DNA: TGTGCCAGCAGTCGCCTTGACAGGGCAAACTATGGCTACACCTTC

clone size: -
D gene: -
J gene: TRBJ2-1
V gene: TRBV30
CDR3 protein: CAWSYTYGEQFF
CDR3 DNA: TGTGCCTGGAGTTACACCTACGGGGAGCAGTTCTTC

clone size: -
D gene: -
J gene: TRBJ1-2
V gene: TRBV5-1
CDR3 protein: CASSLTTRGYGYTF
CDR3 DNA: TGCGCCAGCAGCCTGACAACACGGGGGTATGGCTACACCTTC

clone size: few
D gene: -
J gene: TRBJ1-1
V gene: TRBV6-1
CDR3 protein: CASSEEVMNTEAFF
CDR3 DNA: TGTGCCAGCAGTGAAGAGGTGATGAACACTGAAGCTTTCTTT

clone size: -
D gene: TRBD1
J gene: TRBJ1-2
V gene: TRBV4-2
CDR3 protein: CASSPPGQPIGYTF
CDR3 DNA: TGTGCCAGCAGCCCCCCGGGACAGCCGATTGGCTACACCTTC

clone size: -
D gene: -
J gene: TRBJ1-2
V gene: TRBV19
CDR3 protein: CASSIKGVVRRERAYGYTF
CDR3 DNA: TGTGCCAGTAGTATAAAGGGTGTCGTGCGCAGGGAGAGGGCCTATGGCTACACCTTC

clone size: -
D gene: -
J gene: TRBJ2-3
V gene: TRBV12-3/TRBV12-4
CDR3 protein: CASSLGRSDTQYF
CDR3 DNA: TGTGCCAGCAGCCTGGGGCGGTCCGATACGCAGTATTTT

clone size: -
D gene: -
J gene: TRBJ1-1
V gene: TRBV6-2/TRBV6-3
CDR3 protein: CASSWGPFAEAFF
CDR3 DNA: TGTGCCAGCAGTTGGGGGCCTTTCGCTGAAGCTTTCTTT

clone size: -
D gene: -
J gene: TRBJ1-5
V gene: TRBV12-3/TRBV12-4
CDR3 protein: CASSLSTGPQHF
CDR3 DNA: TGTGCCAGCAGTTTATCCACGGGGCCCCAGCATTTT

clone size: once
D gene: -
J gene: TRBJ2-2
V gene: TRBV11-3
CDR3 protein: CASSFRVNTGELFF
CDR3 DNA: TGTGCCAGCAGCTTCAGGGTGAACACCGGGGAGCTGTTTTTT

clone size: -
D gene: -
J gene: TRBJ2-1
V gene: TRBV19
CDR3 protein: CASSIRGNEQFF
CDR3 DNA: TGTGCCAGTAGTATTCGGGGGAATGAGCAGTTCTTC

clone size: -
D gene: -
J gene: TRBJ2-5
V gene: TRBV7-2
CDR3 protein: CASTNGETQYF
CDR3 DNA: TGTGCCAGCACCAATGGAGAGACCCAGTACTTC

clone size: -
D gene: TRBD1
J gene: TRBJ2-5
V gene: TRBV28
CDR3 protein: CASSFDRGIQETQYF
CDR3 DNA: TGTGCCAGCAGTTTTGACAGGGGAATCCAAGAGACCCAGTACTTC

clone size: -
D gene: -
J gene: TRBJ1-2
V gene: TRBV4-1
CDR3 protein: CASSPTPGELLGYTF
CDR3 DNA: TGCGCCAGCAGCCCGACCCCCGGAGAACTACTTGGCTACACCTTC

clone size: few
D gene: -
J gene: TRBJ2-3
V gene: TRBV28
CDR3 protein: CASSLVQRADTQYF
CDR3 DNA: TGTGCCAGCAGTTTAGTCCAGCGGGCAGATACGCAGTATTTT

clone size: -
D gene: -
J gene: TRBJ1-1
V gene: TRBV6-1
CDR3 protein: CASSEARGLGAFF
CDR3 DNA: TGTGCCAGCAGTGAAGCAAGGGGTCTTGGAGCTTTCTTT

clone size: -
D gene: -
J gene: TRBJ1-1
V gene: TRBV28
CDR3 protein: CASSRSVSRRTEAFF
CDR3 DNA: TGTGCCAGCAGCCGTAGTGTTTCTCGACGGACTGAAGCTTTCTTT

clone size: -
D gene: -
J gene: TRBJ1-5
V gene: TRBV7-2
CDR3 protein: CASSHPYSNQPQHF
CDR3 DNA: TGTGCCAGCAGCCACCCGTATAGCAATCAGCCCCAGCATTTT

clone size: -
D gene: -
J gene: TRBJ1-1
V gene: TRBV2
CDR3 protein: CASSVGRTNTEAFF
CDR3 DNA: TGTGCCAGCAGTGTAGGCAGAACTAACACTGAAGCTTTCTTT